This TCR beta chain derives from a study of T-cell reconstitution after alpha-beta-depleted transplantation in children. Unique molecular identifiers were built into the TCRbeta library. MiXCR, run by TCRdb on the PCR reads, gives a single entry per CDR3 protein. The sample consists of hundreds of thousands of distinct CDR3 sequences, around 13% of them appearing once. The study's findings and limits: Where some patients showed high TCRbeta diversity at day 60, it came from recipient T cells and thymic progenitors that had survived. The origin of alpha-beta T cells about two months after transplant was reportedly several hundred expanded graft clones. At one year after transplant, newly produced T cells mostly accounted for T-cell counts and diversity.

The CDR3 is 14 amino acids. Germline loops: CDR1 SGHDT, CDR2 YYEEEE. The V segment lost 2 bases and the J segment 7 bases; nucleotides outside the gene matches: 9. This clonotype was counted only a few times. Its antigen is not known. The source material was PBMCs, sampled before TCRalphabeta/CD19-depleted stem cell transplant. J is TRBJ2-7 and V is TRBV5-6, with 7 bases lining up with TRBD1. The source is a girl aged 2 to 9 with congenital amegakaryocytic thrombocytopenia, due to receive a stem cell transplant. The CDR3, as DNA: TGTGCCAGCAGCTTCGGGAACAGGGGAGTTGAGCAGTACTTC. Its protein is CASSFGNRGVEQYF.